This T cell receptor (beta chain) was sequenced in a study of cytomegalovirus exposure and HLA in healthy donors. Study-wide points: Accounts indicate the classifier identified cytomegalovirus status with strong specificity and sensitivity. Confirmation was obtained in vitro that three CMV-associated chains are specific for CMV antigens. Later analysis showed most CMV-associated TCR beta chains appearing HLA-restricted.

Germline V CDR1 and CDR2: LGHNT, FRNRAP. This CDR3 region has 15 residues. Trimming shortened V by 0 bases and J by 8 bases, and 16 bases separated the two germline ends. As to this clone: Antigen: not known.

Both 60 Vbeta primers and 13 Jbeta primers went into the PCR. Libraries were prepared by immunoSEQ multiplex PCR; TCRdb keeps only in-frame clonotypes and omits some of them. The sample yields over 150,000 clones, roughly 83% seen once. This clonotype originated in a boy under 10 years old in good health and CMV-seronegative. The sample taken for sequencing was PBMCs. The chain is built from TRBV12-5 and TRBJ1-1, with D possibly matching TRBD1 (5 bases). The CDR3 DNA reads TGTGCTAGTGGTTTGGTAGGGCAGGGAATAATGGAAGCTTTCTTT. This translates into CASGLVGQGIMEAFF. The variable domain in full, with the rest retrieved from reference TRBV12-5 and TRBJ1-1, is DARVTQTPRHKVTEMGQEVTMRCQPILGHNTVFWYRQTMMQGLELLAYFRNRAPLDDSGMPKDRFSAEMPDATLATLKIQPSEPRDSAVYFCASGLVGQGIMEAFFGQGTRLTVV.